The next 21 T cell receptor beta chains were all read from a single sample in a study of neurological immune-mediated disorders. TCRdb re-analysed the 5' RACE reads in MiXCR, keeping a single row per CDR3 protein. Of roughly 60,000 distinct CDR3 sequences listed, under 4.5% are singletons. Sequenced sample: PBMCs. The receptors come from a woman in her 30s with multiple sclerosis.

This clonotype was seen at least ten times. V and J are TRBV5-1 and TRBJ2-7; TRBD1 aligns across 7 bases. The germline CDR1 and CDR2 sequences are SGHRS and YFSETQ. V dropped 1 base and J dropped 5; count of bases not matched to a gene: 15. The CDR3 runs to 17 residues. The CDR3 spells CASSLSRDRIPPHEQYF. The CDR3 DNA follows: TGCGCCAGCAGCTTGTCTCGGGACAGAATCCCCCCCCACGAGCAGTACTTC.

This clonotype was recorded many times. This chain links TRBV12-3 or TRBV12-4 with TRBJ2-2, with D hard to call. Trimming stripped 1 base from V and 1 base from J, with 7 bases between. This CDR3 contains 15 residues. CDR3 in amino acids: CASSLVAGNTGELFF. Written as DNA, the CDR3 is TGTGCCAGCAGTTTAGTGGCAGGGAACACCGGGGAGCTGTTTTTT.

This clonotype was recorded at least ten times. This rearrangement joins TRBV6-2 or TRBV6-3 to TRBJ2-7; D might be TRBD1 (6 bases). CDR1 and CDR2 from the germline V gene are MNHEY and SVGEGT. The CDR3 totals 11 residues. Between the trimmed V and J ends, which lost 0 bases and 9 bases, there was a span of 6 bases. CDR3 sequence: CASSYSDRQYF. CDR3 DNA: TGTGCCAGCAGTTACTCGGACAGGCAGTACTTC.

This clonotype was seen many times. The chain has TRBV5-4 and TRBJ2-3, with D uncertain. Trimming cost V 2 bases and J 0 bases, with 4 bases left between them. The length of the CDR3 is 13 residues. Per germline, CDR1 SGHNT and CDR2 YYREEE (reference sequence). The CDR3 DNA reads TGTGCCAGCAGCTTAAGCAGCACAGATACGCAGTATTTT. Encoded protein: CASSLSSTDTQYF. The variable domain in full, completed from reference TRBV5-4 and TRBJ2-3, reads ETGVTQSPTHLIKTRGQQVTLRCSSQSGHNTVSWYQQALGQGPQFIFQYYREEENGRGNFPPRFSGLQFPNYSSELNVNALELDDSALYLCASSLSSTDTQYFGPGTRLTVL.

As for this clonotype: A junction boundary mismatches the germline segment, possibly from a read error. V usage is TRBV20-1 and J usage is TRBJ1-6, with TRBD1 as a possible D gene (6 bases). This CDR3 has 16 residues. CDR1 is DFQATT and CDR2 is SNEGSKA in the germline V gene (reference sequence). CDR3 DNA sequence: TGCAGTGCTAGGCCGGGGGGGGCAGGAAATAATTCACCCCTCAACTTT. Residues: CSARPGGAGNNSPLNF.

This clonotype was counted at least ten times. The chain is built from TRBV7-6 and TRBJ1-1; D uncertain. Germline-derived CDR1 and CDR2 are SGHVS and FNYEAQ. The V end was cut by 1 base, the J end by 4 bases, with 7 bases between. The CDR3 is 13 residues long. CDR3 amino acids: CASSLGVGTEAFF. CDR3 nucleotides: TGTGCCAGCAGCTTAGGTGTTGGCACTGAAGCTTTCTTT.

This clonotype showed up many times. The chain recombines TRBV12-3 or TRBV12-4 with TRBJ1-5; D is unresolved. The length of the CDR3 is 16 residues. Trimming cost V 2 bases and J 13 bases, with 24 bases left between them. CDR3 bases: TGTGCCAGCAGTTTACATCGGGGTGAGGTGGAACGAGAACAGCATTTT. It yields the protein CASSLHRGEVEREQHF.

At least ten counts were recorded for this clonotype. The rearrangement joins TRBV12-3 or TRBV12-4 to TRBJ1-5, with D hard to call. The CDR3 consists of 13 residues. Trimming took off 3 bases at V and 6 bases at J, with 9 bases between the two ends. This CDR3 is CASSFVYSQPQHF. In DNA form, the CDR3 reads TGTGCCAGCAGTTTTGTCTATTCTCAGCCCCAGCATTTT.

This clonotype showed up many times. The chain carries TRBV20-1 and TRBJ2-4; 8 positions match TRBD1. The CDR3 is 13 amino acids. Germline assignment: CDR1 DFQATT and CDR2 SNEGSKA (reference sequence). The CDR3 DNA is TGCAGCAAACAGGGGGTCGGCAAAAACATTCAGTACTTC. Amino acid sequence: CSKQGVGKNIQYF.

There are many counts of this clonotype. The chain combines TRBV2 with TRBJ2-2; 7 nucleotides match TRBD2. J lost 3 bases, V lost 1 base, and 2 bases had no gene match. In germline, CDR1 is SNHLY, CDR2 FYNNEI. The CDR3 runs 15 residues. CDR3 in amino acids: CASSEGGGYTGELFF. In DNA, the CDR3 is TGTGCCAGCAGTGAAGGCGGGGGTTACACCGGGGAGCTGTTTTTT.

This clonotype was seen many times. The chain is built from TRBV18 and TRBJ2-1; D is ambiguous. The CDR3 sequence is 12 residues long. CDR1 and CDR2 from the germline V gene are KGHSH and LQKENI. The V end was cut by 1 base, the J end by 7 bases, with 5 bases between. For the CDR3, the DNA is TGTGCCAGCTCACCACGAAAGAATGAGCAGTTCTTC. Protein product: CASSPRKNEQFF.

This clonotype came up many times. The chain combines TRBV10-3 with TRBJ2-7, with a weak D call TRBD1 (5 bases). From germline, CDR1 is ENHRY and CDR2 SYGVKD. Trimming cost V 7 bases and J 1 base, with 11 bases left between them. This CDR3 comprises 13 residues. CDR3 residues: CAINKGLSYEQYF. CDR3 DNA sequence: TGTGCCATCAATAAGGGGTTGTCCTACGAGCAGTACTTC.

This clonotype appeared many times. This chain uses TRBV29-1 with TRBJ2-1; TRBD1 agrees at 7 bases. This CDR3 spans 14 amino acids. V was clipped by 8 bases and J by 4 bases; unmatched bases: 11. Germline lookup yields CDR1 SQVTM and CDR2 ANQGSEA. In DNA, the CDR3 is TGCAGCACTGGTACCGGGACAGCGTACAATGAGCAGTTCTTC. As protein: CSTGTGTAYNEQFF.

This clonotype was picked up many times. The chain couples TRBV7-9 to TRBJ1-6; the D is unclear. Germline V gives CDR1 SEHNR, CDR2 FQNEAQ (reference sequence). V was cut by 2 bases and J by 7 bases, with 12 bases left in between. The CDR3 runs to 15 residues. The CDR3: CASSLMAVSNSPLHF. The CDR3 coding sequence is TGTGCCAGCAGCTTAATGGCAGTCTCCAATTCACCCCTCCACTTT.

This clonotype has ten or more counts. At one end the junction does not follow the germline gene, possibly because of a read error. V and J are TRBV7-7 and TRBJ2-2; 8 bases fit TRBD2. Germline V gives CDR1 SSHAT, CDR2 FNYEAQ (reference sequence). The CDR3 spans 13 residues. CDR3 sequence reads: CASSLAGSGELFF. Written as DNA, the CDR3 is TGTGCTAGCAGCTTAGCGGGATCCGGGGAGCTGTTTTTT.

This clonotype was counted many times. The V gene is TRBV5-1, the J gene TRBJ2-7, with 9 bases aligning to TRBD1. This CDR3 spans 14 amino acids. Germline-derived CDR1 and CDR2 are SGHRS and YFSETQ. The V gene end was trimmed by 3 bases and the J gene end by 3 bases; junction bases not matched to a gene: 4. In DNA form, the CDR3 reads TGCGCCAGCAGCTCGGGACAGGGAATCTACGAGCAGTACTTC. Translation: CASSSGQGIYEQYF.

This clonotype came up many times. The gene calls are TRBV3-1 and TRBJ1-2; no reliable D call. The V and J ends lost 6 bases and 8 bases respectively, with 16 bases between them. CDR1 is LGHDT and CDR2 is YNNKEL in the germline V gene (reference sequence). The CDR3 extends over 13 amino acids. Here the CDR3 reads CASSLRRERGYTF. CDR3 nucleotide sequence: TGTGCCAGCAGTCTCCGCCGGGAGAGAGGCTACACCTTC.

In its sample, this clonotype was seen many times. This chain joins TRBV5-1 and TRBJ1-2; possibly TRBD1 for D (5 bases). Trimming cost V 2 bases and J 1 base, with 15 bases left between them. In germline, CDR1 is SGHRS, CDR2 YFSETQ. The CDR3 is made up of 16 amino acids. This chain's CDR3 is CASSLGPGKNNYGYTF. CDR3 coding DNA: TGCGCCAGCAGCTTAGGCCCAGGGAAAAATAACTATGGCTACACCTTC. Full variable domain (missing parts from reference TRBV5-1 and TRBJ1-2): KAGVTQTPRYLIKTRGQQVTLSCSPISGHRSVSWYQQTPGQGLQFLFEYFSETQRNKGNFPGRFSGRQFSNSRSEMNVSTLELGDSALYLCASSLGPGKNNYGYTFGSGTRLTVV.

This clonotype was detected many times. The chain carries TRBV20-1 and TRBJ2-1, with 14 bases that match TRBD2. The junction had 15 bases not matched to a gene; V was cut back by 4 bases and J by 10 bases. The germline CDR1 and CDR2 sequences are DFQATT and SNEGSKA (reference sequence). This CDR3 has 17 residues. Written as DNA, the CDR3 is TGCAGTGCTACCCCCGGGACTAGCGGGAGAGGTCGTAGGGAGCAGTTCTTC. This gives the protein CSATPGTSGRGRREQFF.

This clonotype was found many times. The chain couples TRBV9 to TRBJ2-7, with 10 bases matching TRBD2. Per germline, CDR1 SGDLS and CDR2 YYNGEE. Trimming removed 4 bases from V and 5 bases from J; junction bases left unmatched: 9. There are 15 residues in the CDR3. The CDR3 bases are TGTGCCAGCAGCTCTAGCGGGAGATCGCCCCACGAGCAGTACTTC. Its protein is CASSSSGRSPHEQYF.

In its sample, this clonotype was seen many times. The rearrangement links TRBV20-1 to TRBJ1-1, with D perhaps TRBD1 (5 bases). Germline V gene sequence: CDR1 DFQATT, CDR2 SNEGSKA (reference sequence). The CDR3 covers 13 residues. V was clipped by 0 bases and J by 6 bases, with 11 bases between them. The CDR3 nucleotides read TGCAGTGCTAGAGATTGGAGGGGTGCTGAAGCTTTCTTT. Amino acids: CSARDWRGAEAFF.